These 7 T cell receptor beta chains were all obtained from the same sample, sequenced in a study of cytomegalovirus exposure and HLA in healthy donors. Use of 60 Vbeta and 13 Jbeta primers characterized the PCR. Method: immunoSEQ multiplex PCR; TCRdb's copy keeps in-frame clones and lacks some. This table lists 50,000 to 70,000 clones. The specimen sequenced was PBMCs. The receptors derive from a woman aged 18 to 35 in good health and CMV-seronegative.

The gene calls are TRBV10-2 and TRBJ2-7; 8 nucleotides line up with TRBD2. This CDR3 contains 14 residues. J gave up 5 bases and V 11 bases, and 14 bases lay outside the gene matches. Germline V gives CDR1 WSHSY, CDR2 SAAADI. The CDR3 DNA sequence: TGCGCCTCTTTAGAATCAGGACTAGCCGACGAGCAGTACTTC. Its protein is CASLESGLADEQYF.

The rearrangement joins TRBV5-1 to TRBJ2-5, with D possibly being TRBD2 (6 bases). The CDR3 consists of 13 residues. V shed 4 bases and J shed 5 bases, with 12 bases lying between them. Germline V gene sequence: CDR1 SGHRS, CDR2 YFSETQ. This CDR3 is CASSAVGRETQYF. Written as DNA, the CDR3 is TGCGCCAGCAGCGCCGTGGGGAGGGAGACCCAGTACTTC.

The chain is built from TRBV7-9 and TRBJ2-1, with D possibly TRBD2 on 5 matching bases. The CDR3 consists of 16 residues. V lost 6 bases, J lost 0 bases, and 15 bases lay in between. CDR1 and CDR2 from the germline V gene are SEHNR and FQNEAQ (reference sequence). DNA of the CDR3: TGTGCCAGCAGAGAGGGTGATGGGATCTCCTACAATGAGCAGTTCTTC. Translating gives CASREGDGISYNEQFF.

The rearrangement uses TRBV6-1 and TRBJ2-2; D is unclear. Germline values: CDR1 MNHNS, CDR2 SASEGT. The germline V and J ends were trimmed by 10 bases and 2 bases, with 8 bases remaining between them. The CDR3 consists of 12 residues. As DNA, the CDR3 is TGTGCCACAACACCTAACACCGGGGAGCTGTTTTTT. It codes for CATTPNTGELFF.

CDR3 sequence (DNA): TGTGCCACTAATCCCACAGGAATCGACGCTTTCTTT. Amino acid sequence: CATNPTGIDAFF. V gene TRBV19 combines with J gene TRBJ1-1; possible D gene TRBD1, 5 bases. This CDR3 is 12 amino acids long. V lost 10 bases to trimming and J lost 11 bases, with 20 bases between them. CDR1 is LNHDA, CDR2 SQIVND, per germline (reference sequence).

The chain carries TRBV2 and TRBJ2-5, with D unclear. CDR1 is SNHLY and CDR2 is FYNNEI in the germline V gene. The CDR3 has 14 residues. Trimming pared 7 bases from V and 2 bases from J, leaving 14 bases between. CDR3 region: CASIRPNFQETQYF. The CDR3 DNA sequence: TGTGCCAGCATCAGGCCAAATTTTCAAGAGACCCAGTACTTC.

The chain carries TRBV6-5 and TRBJ1-2; 9 positions agree with TRBD1. CDR1 is MNHEY, CDR2 SVGAGI, per germline. Losses at the gene ends were 7 bases for V and 7 bases for J; bases not matched to a gene: 13. The CDR3 has 15 amino acids. Written as DNA, the CDR3 is TGTGCCAGCACCGAGCAACAGGGGGCAATGCGTGGCTACACCTTC. Its translation: CASTEQQGAMRGYTF.